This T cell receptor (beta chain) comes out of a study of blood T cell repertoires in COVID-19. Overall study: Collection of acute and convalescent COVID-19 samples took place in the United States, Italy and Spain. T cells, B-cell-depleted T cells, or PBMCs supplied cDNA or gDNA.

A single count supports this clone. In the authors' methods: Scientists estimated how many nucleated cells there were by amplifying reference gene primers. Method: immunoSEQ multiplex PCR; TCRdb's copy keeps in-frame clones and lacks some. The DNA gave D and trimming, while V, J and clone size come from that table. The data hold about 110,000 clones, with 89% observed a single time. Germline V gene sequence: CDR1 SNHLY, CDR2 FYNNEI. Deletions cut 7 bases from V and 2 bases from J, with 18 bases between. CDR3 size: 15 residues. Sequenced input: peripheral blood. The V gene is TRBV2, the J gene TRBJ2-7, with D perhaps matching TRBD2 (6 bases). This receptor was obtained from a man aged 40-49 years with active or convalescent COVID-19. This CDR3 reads CASIRGSGFAYEQYF. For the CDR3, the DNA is TGTGCCAGCATTAGGGGTAGCGGCTTTGCCTACGAGCAGTACTTC.